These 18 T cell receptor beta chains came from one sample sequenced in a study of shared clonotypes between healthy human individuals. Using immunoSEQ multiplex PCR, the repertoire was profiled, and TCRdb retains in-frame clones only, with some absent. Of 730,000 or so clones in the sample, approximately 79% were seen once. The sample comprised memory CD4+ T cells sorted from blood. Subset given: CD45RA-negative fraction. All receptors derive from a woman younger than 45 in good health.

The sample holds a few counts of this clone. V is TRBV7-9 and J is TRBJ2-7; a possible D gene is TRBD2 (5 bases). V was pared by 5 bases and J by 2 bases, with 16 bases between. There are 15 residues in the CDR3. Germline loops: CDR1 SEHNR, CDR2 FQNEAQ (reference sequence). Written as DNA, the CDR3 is TGTGCCAGCAGCGGGTTGGCGGGTTTGACCTACGAGCAGTACTTC. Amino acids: CASSGLAGLTYEQYF.

CDR3 protein: CASSPRATRQGRPYEQYF. DNA of the CDR3: TGCGCCAGCAGCCCTAGAGCAACCAGACAGGGGCGACCCTACGAGCAGTACTTC. The V call is TRBV5-1, the J call TRBJ2-7; the match to TRBD1 covers 8 bases. Looked up from germline, CDR1 is SGHRS and CDR2 is YFSETQ. The CDR3 contains 18 residues. The junction had 17 bases not matched to a gene; V was cut back by 4 bases and J by 2 bases.

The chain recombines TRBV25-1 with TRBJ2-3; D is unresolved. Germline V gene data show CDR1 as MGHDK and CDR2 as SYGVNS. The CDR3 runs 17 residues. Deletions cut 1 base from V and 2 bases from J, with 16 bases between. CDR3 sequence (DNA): TGTGCCAGCAGTGAATTAAACATGACGATGAACACAGATACGCAGTATTTT. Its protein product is CASSELNMTMNTDTQYF. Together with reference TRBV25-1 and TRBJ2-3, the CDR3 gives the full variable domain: EADIYQTPRYLVIGTGKKITLECSQTMGHDKMYWYQQDPGMELHLIHYSYGVNSTEKGDLSSESTVSRIRTEHFPLTLESARPSHTSQYLCASSELNMTMNTDTQYFGPGTRLTVL.

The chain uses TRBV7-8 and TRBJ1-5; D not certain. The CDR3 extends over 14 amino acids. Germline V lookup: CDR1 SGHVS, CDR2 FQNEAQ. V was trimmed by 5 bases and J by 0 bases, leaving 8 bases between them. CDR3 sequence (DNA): TGTGCCAGCAGCCCGGGAAATAGCAATCAGCCCCAGCATTTT. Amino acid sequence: CASSPGNSNQPQHF.

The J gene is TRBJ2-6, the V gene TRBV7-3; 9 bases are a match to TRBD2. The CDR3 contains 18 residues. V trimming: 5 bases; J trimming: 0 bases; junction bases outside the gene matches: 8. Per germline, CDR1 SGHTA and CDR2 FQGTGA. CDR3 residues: CASSRSYSGSSGANVLTF. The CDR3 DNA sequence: TGTGCCAGCAGCCGATCCTATAGCGGGAGCTCTGGGGCCAACGTCCTGACTTTC.

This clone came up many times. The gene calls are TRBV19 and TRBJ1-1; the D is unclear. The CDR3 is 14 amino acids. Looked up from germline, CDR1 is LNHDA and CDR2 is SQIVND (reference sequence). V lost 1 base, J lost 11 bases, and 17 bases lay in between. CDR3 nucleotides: TGTGCCAGTAGTATAGGTTCCTTCCGCGATGTGGCTTTCTTT. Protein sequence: CASSIGSFRDVAFF.

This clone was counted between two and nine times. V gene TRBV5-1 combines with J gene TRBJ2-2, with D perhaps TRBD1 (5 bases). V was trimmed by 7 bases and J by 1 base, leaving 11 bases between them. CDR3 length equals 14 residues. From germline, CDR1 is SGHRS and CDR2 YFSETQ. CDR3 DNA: TGCGCCAGCGAACGGCAGGGGAACACCGGGGAGCTGTTTTTT. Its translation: CASERQGNTGELFF. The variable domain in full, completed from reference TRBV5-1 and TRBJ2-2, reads KAGVTQTPRYLIKTRGQQVTLSCSPISGHRSVSWYQQTPGQGLQFLFEYFSETQRNKGNFPGRFSGRQFSNSRSEMNVSTLELGDSALYLCASERQGNTGELFFGEGSRLTVL.

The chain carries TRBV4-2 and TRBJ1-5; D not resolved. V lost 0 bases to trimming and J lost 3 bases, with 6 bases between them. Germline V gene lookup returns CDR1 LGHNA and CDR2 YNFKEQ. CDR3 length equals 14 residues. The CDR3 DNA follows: TGTGCCAGCAGCCAAGATCGGATCAATCAGCCCCAGCATTTT. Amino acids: CASSQDRINQPQHF.

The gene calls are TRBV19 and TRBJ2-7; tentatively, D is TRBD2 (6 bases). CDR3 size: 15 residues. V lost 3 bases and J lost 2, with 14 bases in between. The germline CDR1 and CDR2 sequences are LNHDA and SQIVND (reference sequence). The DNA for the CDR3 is TGTGCCAGTAGTATTCCAGGGACTCTAGCCTACGAGCAGTACTTC. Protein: CASSIPGTLAYEQYF.

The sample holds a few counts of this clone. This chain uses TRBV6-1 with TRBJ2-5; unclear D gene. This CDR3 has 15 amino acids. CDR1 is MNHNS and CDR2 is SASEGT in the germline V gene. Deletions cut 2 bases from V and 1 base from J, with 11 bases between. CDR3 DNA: TGTGCCAGCAGTGAAATAGGGCAGAGCCAAGAGACCCAGTACTTC. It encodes CASSEIGQSQETQYF.

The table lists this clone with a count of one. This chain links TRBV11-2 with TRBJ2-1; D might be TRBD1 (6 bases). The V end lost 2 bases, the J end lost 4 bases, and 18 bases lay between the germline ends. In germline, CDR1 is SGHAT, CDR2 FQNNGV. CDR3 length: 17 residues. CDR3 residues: CASSLFSGRTAYNEQFF. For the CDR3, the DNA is TGTGCCAGCAGCTTATTCTCAGGACGGACAGCATACAATGAGCAGTTCTTC.

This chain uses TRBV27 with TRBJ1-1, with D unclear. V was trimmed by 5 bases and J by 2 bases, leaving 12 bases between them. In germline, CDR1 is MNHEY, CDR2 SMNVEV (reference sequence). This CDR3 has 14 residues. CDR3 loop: CASSDRVRNTEAFF. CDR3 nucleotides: TGTGCCAGCAGTGATAGGGTGCGAAACACTGAAGCTTTCTTT.

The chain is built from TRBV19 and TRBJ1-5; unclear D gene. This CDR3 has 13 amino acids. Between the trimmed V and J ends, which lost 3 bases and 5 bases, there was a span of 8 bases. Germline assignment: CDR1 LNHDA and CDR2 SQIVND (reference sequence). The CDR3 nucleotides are TGTGCCAGTAGTATCCAGGCTGATCAGCCCCAGCATTTT. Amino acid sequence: CASSIQADQPQHF.

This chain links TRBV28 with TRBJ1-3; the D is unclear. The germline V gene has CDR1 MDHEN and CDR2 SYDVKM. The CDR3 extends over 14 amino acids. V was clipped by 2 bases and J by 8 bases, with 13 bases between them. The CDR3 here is CASSLRPERDTIYF. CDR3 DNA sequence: TGTGCCAGCAGTTTACGGCCCGAAAGGGACACCATATATTTT.

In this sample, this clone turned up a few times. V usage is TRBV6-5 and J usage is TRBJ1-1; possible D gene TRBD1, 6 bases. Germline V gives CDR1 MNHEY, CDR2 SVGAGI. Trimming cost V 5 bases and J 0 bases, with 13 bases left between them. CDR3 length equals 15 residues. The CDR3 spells CASSPPDRMNTEAFF. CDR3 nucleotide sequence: TGTGCCAGCAGTCCCCCCGACAGGATGAACACTGAAGCTTTCTTT.

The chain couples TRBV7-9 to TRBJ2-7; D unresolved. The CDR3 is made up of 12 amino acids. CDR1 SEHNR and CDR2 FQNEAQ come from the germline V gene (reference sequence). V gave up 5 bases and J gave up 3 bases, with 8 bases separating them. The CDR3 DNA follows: TGTGCCAGCAGCCCGACCGACTACGAGCAGTACTTC. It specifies CASSPTDYEQYF.

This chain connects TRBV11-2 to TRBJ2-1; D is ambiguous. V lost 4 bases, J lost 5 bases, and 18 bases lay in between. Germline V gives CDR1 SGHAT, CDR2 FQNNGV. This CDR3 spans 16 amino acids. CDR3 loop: CASSSPIYGGNNEQFF. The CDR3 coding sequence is TGTGCCAGCAGCTCCCCCATATATGGCGGAAACAATGAGCAGTTCTTC.

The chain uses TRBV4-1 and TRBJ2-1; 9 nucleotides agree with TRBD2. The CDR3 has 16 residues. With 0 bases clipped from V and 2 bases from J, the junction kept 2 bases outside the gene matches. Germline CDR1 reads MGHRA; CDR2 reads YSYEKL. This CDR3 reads CASSQDSSGTYNEQFF. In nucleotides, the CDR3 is TGCGCCAGCAGCCAAGATTCTAGCGGGACCTACAATGAGCAGTTCTTC.